This T cell receptor beta chain appears in the sequencing data of a study of shared clonotypes between healthy human individuals. The study, taken as a whole, reports: Naive subsets generally had larger estimated richness than memory subsets.

Notes on this clone: Antigen unknown.

CDR1 is SEHNR and CDR2 is FQNEAQ in the germline V gene (reference sequence). Between the trimmed V and J ends, which lost 5 bases and 4 bases, there was a span of 14 bases. CDR3 size: 15 residues. The healthy adult donors were HIV-negative and reported no recent acute infections or vaccinations. Each donor was a Caucasian adult residing in Nashville, Tennessee. CD8 memory pooled CD45RO+ cells and CCR7-negative CD45RA+ TemRA cells. Measured with immunoSEQ multiplex PCR; TCRdb has only the in-frame clones, and not every one. In the table there are about 380,000 clones, approximately 96% of which are singletons.

The receptor comes from a man aged 25 to 45 in good health. The sequencing sample was made of memory CD8+ T cells sorted from blood. Subset here: CD45RO+ cells pooled with CCR7-negative TemRA cells. This rearrangement joins TRBV7-9 to TRBJ1-4; D gene ambiguous. DNA for the CDR3: TGTGCCAGCAGCCCCTACAGCCTTAATAATGAAAAACTGTTTTTT. Residues: CASSPYSLNNEKLFF.